This T cell receptor (beta chain) was obtained from a study of vaccination effects on CD4 cells after COVID-19. Expansion of antigen-specific CD4+ T cells with viral peptide pools was carried out by the ViraFEST assay before sequencing. Isolating CD4+ T cells followed ten to eleven days of culture. Two doses of either BNT162b2 or mRNA-1273 were given to each participant. Some clones are missing from TCRdb's copy, which holds only in-frame ones; the method was immunoSEQ multiplex PCR. The top ten hold roughly 15% of the sample, which has some 30,000 clones, roughly four fifths seen once. Note on this clone: The antigen remains unidentified.

CDR3 length equals 15 residues. The germline gives CDR1 MNHEY, CDR2 SVGAGI. V was shortened by 7 bases and J by 0 bases, with 13 bases between the two germline ends. The chain joins TRBV6-5 to TRBJ1-3; D uncertain. The source of this sequence is a human donor who received a COVID-19 vaccine. Material: CD4+ T cells from PBMCs cultured with HCoV-229E spike peptides, obtained after COVID-19 vaccination. For the CDR3, the DNA is TGTGCCAGCAATATTCGGATCAACTCTGGAAACACCATATATTTT. This sequence encodes CASNIRINSGNTIYF.